This TCR beta chain stems from a study of T cells of healthy individuals. TCRdb itself ran the 5' RACE reads through MiXCR, one entry per CDR3 protein. The sample contains more than 60,000 distinct CDR3 sequences, around 15% of which appear only once. The clonotype comes from a human donor in good health.

The DNA of the CDR3 is TGTGCCAGCAGCGCGAGTAACTATGGCTACACCTTC. Residues: CASSASNYGYTF. The chain couples TRBV9 to TRBJ1-2; no reliable D call. The CDR3 runs to 12 residues. Germline V lookup: CDR1 SGDLS, CDR2 YYNGEE. V shed 3 bases and J shed 1 base, with 4 bases lying between them.